These 23 T cell receptor beta chains originate from one sample sequenced in a study of CD8 T cells in Susac syndrome. After extraction with the RNeasy kit, 0.5 to 1 ug of the RNA was reverse transcribed using random hexamers. Using its own MiXCR run on the immunoSEQ multiplex PCR reads, TCRdb lists one record per CDR3 protein. Here the sample spans fewer than 350,000 distinct CDR3 sequences, about 91% being singletons. Sequenced input: CD4+ T cells from PBMCs. These receptors all come from a human donor with multiple sclerosis.

The chain employs TRBV27 and TRBJ1-1; D is uncertain. The CDR3 spans 13 residues. The V gene lost 4 bases and the J gene lost 8 bases, with 14 bases spanning the gap. Per germline, CDR1 MNHEY and CDR2 SMNVEV (reference sequence). The CDR3, as DNA: TGTGCCAGCAGTTCTCCCCCGGGCTTAGAAGCTTTCTTT. This encodes CASSSPPGLEAFF.

The chain carries TRBV18 and TRBJ2-1; weak D call: TRBD2 (7 bases). The CDR3 loop spans 14 amino acids. CDR1 is KGHSH, CDR2 LQKENI, per germline. V was shortened by 3 bases and J by 9 bases, with 15 bases between the two germline ends. CDR3: CASSPRGGVFEQFF. In DNA form, the CDR3 reads TGTGCCAGCTCACCTAGGGGGGGAGTATTTGAGCAGTTCTTC.

The V call is TRBV19, the J call TRBJ1-2, with TRBD1 matching over 8 bases. V trimming: 7 bases; J trimming: 4 bases; junction bases outside the gene matches: 11. CDR1 and CDR2 (germline): LNHDA, SQIVND (reference sequence). This CDR3 has 15 residues. The CDR3 here is CASTSRGTGVYGYTF. The CDR3 coding sequence is TGTGCCAGTACCTCAAGGGGGACAGGCGTCTATGGCTACACCTTC.

This clonotype was recorded once. The V gene is TRBV20-1, the J gene TRBJ2-7; D might be TRBD1 (5 bases). Trimming cost V 5 bases and J 0 bases, with 17 bases left between them. Germline V gene sequence: CDR1 DFQATT, CDR2 SNEGSKA (reference sequence). CDR3 length: 15 amino acids. The DNA of the CDR3 is TGCAGTGCTGGAAATACAGGTGCCGACTCCTACGAGCAGTACTTC. Its protein is CSAGNTGADSYEQYF.

V usage is TRBV19 and J usage is TRBJ2-4, with TRBD2 matching over 11 bases. The CDR3 contains 19 residues. Germline V gene data show CDR1 as LNHDA and CDR2 as SQIVND (reference sequence). With V trimmed by 4 bases and J by 0 bases, 11 bases remained unmatched. The CDR3 nucleotides read TGTGCCAGTAGTAGGAGCGGGACTAGCGGCTGGCTAGCCAAAAACATTCAGTACTTC. This codes for CASSRSGTSGWLAKNIQYF. Using reference TRBV19 and TRBJ2-4 for the parts outside the CDR3, the full variable domain is DGGITQSPKYLFRKEGQNVTLSCEQNLNHDAMYWYRQDPGQGLRLIYYSQIVNDFQKGDIAEGYSVSREKKESFPLTVTSAQKNPTAFYLCASSRSGTSGWLAKNIQYFGAGTRLSVL.

The V call is TRBV6-5, the J call TRBJ2-3; 14 nucleotides agree with TRBD2. The CDR3 totals 12 residues. Germline lookup yields CDR1 MNHEY and CDR2 SVGAGI. V lost 10 bases to trimming and J lost 10 bases; unmatched junction nucleotides: 4. The CDR3 reads CAIRTSGGSQYF. CDR3 bases: TGTGCCATACGGACTAGCGGGGGGTCGCAGTATTTT.

Points on this clonotype: Germline and junction disagree at one end, which may indicate a read error. The V call is TRBV7-2, the J call TRBJ1-1; unclear D gene. The CDR3 has 14 amino acids. The V gene's germline CDR1 is SGHTA and CDR2 FQGNSA. CDR3 nucleotide sequence: TGTGCCAGCAGCTTGTTCACCTCGAACGCTGAAGCTTTCTTT. Amino acids: CASSLFTSNAEAFF.

The chain uses TRBV3-1 and TRBJ2-7; TRBD2 aligns across 9 bases. Germline CDR1 is LGHDT and CDR2 is YNNKEL (reference sequence). The CDR3 runs to 15 residues. Trimming at V came to 0 bases and at J to 4 bases, leaving 4 bases not matched to a gene. The CDR3 bases are TGTGCCAGCAGCCAAGAAGGAAGCGGGAGGTACGAGCAGTACTTC. Translation: CASSQEGSGRYEQYF.

For the CDR3, the DNA is TGTGCCAGCAACAAAGTTGGACTGCGCGATACGCAGTATTTT. Its translation is CASNKVGLRDTQYF. The genes are TRBV4-2 and TRBJ2-3; a possible D gene is TRBD2 (5 bases). The CDR3 extends over 14 amino acids. Germline CDR1 and CDR2: LGHNA and YNFKEQ. V shed 7 bases and J shed 6 bases, with 17 bases lying between them.

The chain combines TRBV7-2 with TRBJ2-6; tentatively, D is TRBD1 (6 bases). This CDR3 spans 19 amino acids. CDR1 is SGHTA and CDR2 is FQGNSA in the germline V gene. V gave up 1 base and J gave up 0 bases, with 16 bases separating them. CDR3 sequence (DNA): TGTGCCAGCAGCTTAGAGCGCCCCGGACAGTTCTCTGGGGCCAACGTCCTGACTTTC. It specifies CASSLERPGQFSGANVLTF.

Written as DNA, the CDR3 is TGTGCCAGCAGCTTGTCTCGGGGGTGGGGGTTTAATGAGCAGTTCTTC. It is translated as CASSLSRGWGFNEQFF. The rearrangement uses TRBV5-4 and TRBJ2-1; possible D gene TRBD2, 6 bases. The CDR3 has 16 residues. The germline CDR1 and CDR2 sequences are SGHNT and YYREEE (reference sequence). V lost 1 base and J 7 bases, leaving 18 bases between the germline ends.

V usage is TRBV12-3 or TRBV12-4 and J usage is TRBJ1-1; D may be TRBD1 (6 bases). Trimming removed 6 bases from V and 6 bases from J, with 17 bases in between. The CDR3 has 14 residues. This chain's CDR3 is CASSIATGGAEAFF. As DNA, the CDR3 is TGTGCCAGCAGCATAGCGACAGGCGGGGCTGAAGCTTTCTTT.

The CDR3 coding sequence is TGTGCCAGCAGCTATACTAGCGGGAGCTTCGGGGAGACCCAGTACTTC. It codes for CASSYTSGSFGETQYF. The chain recombines TRBV7-8 with TRBJ2-5; 11 bases are a match to TRBD2. This CDR3 comprises 16 residues. Germline V gene sequence: CDR1 SGHVS, CDR2 FQNEAQ. V dropped 4 bases and J dropped 5; count of bases not matched to a gene: 9.

The chain has TRBV18 and TRBJ2-5; 9 nucleotides agree with TRBD2. V trimming: 3 bases; J trimming: 2 bases; junction bases outside the gene matches: 7. CDR3 size: 16 residues. Germline V gene lookup returns CDR1 KGHSH and CDR2 LQKENI. The DNA for the CDR3 is TGTGCCAGCTCACCGGGGCGGCTAGCGGGGCAAGAGACCCAGTACTTC. It is translated as CASSPGRLAGQETQYF.

The gene calls are TRBV9 and TRBJ2-2; the D is unclear. Germline V lookup: CDR1 SGDLS, CDR2 YYNGEE. The CDR3 has 14 residues. V lost 3 bases and J lost 6, with 12 bases in between. The chain's CDR3 is CASSEGRGSGELFF. As DNA, the CDR3 is TGTGCCAGCAGCGAAGGCCGAGGTTCCGGGGAGCTGTTTTTT.

The chain employs TRBV12-3 or TRBV12-4 and TRBJ1-5, with TRBD1 as a possible D gene (5 bases). The CDR3 is made up of 15 amino acids. The V end was cut by 10 bases, the J end by 0 bases, with 16 bases between. The CDR3 region has the DNA TGTGCCACTTCCCGGGGGGGACTTAGCAATCAGCCCCAGCATTTT. Translated, it gives CATSRGGLSNQPQHF.

V gene TRBV25-1 combines with J gene TRBJ2-7, with D possibly being TRBD1 (5 bases). The length of the CDR3 is 11 residues. Germline CDR1 MGHDK, CDR2 SYGVNS. Trimming took off 11 bases at V and 2 bases at J, with 10 bases between the two ends. CDR3 DNA sequence: TGTGCCGTTGCAGGGCCCTACGAGCAGTACTTC. The encoded protein is CAVAGPYEQYF.

In regard to this clonotype: Compared with germline, one end of the junction differs, possibly owing to a read error. The rearrangement links TRBV5-1 to TRBJ1-1; 7 bases align to TRBD1. Germline V gene data show CDR1 as SGHRS and CDR2 as YFSETQ. The CDR3 runs 14 residues. The CDR3 region is CASSTGASNAEAFF. The CDR3 DNA reads as TGCGCCAGCAGCACAGGGGCCTCGAACGCTGAAGCTTTCTTT.

V gene TRBV27 combines with J gene TRBJ2-1; 12 positions match TRBD1. From germline, CDR1 is MNHEY and CDR2 SMNVEV (reference sequence). The ends lost 4 bases at V and 7 bases at J; junction bases unmatched: 11. This CDR3 region has 17 residues. This CDR3 is CASSSEQGQGAGNEQFF. The CDR3 DNA sequence: TGTGCCAGCAGTTCAGAGCAGGGACAGGGGGCTGGGAATGAGCAGTTCTTC.

This chain uses TRBV28 with TRBJ1-2, with 10 nucleotides matching TRBD1. V was pared by 2 bases and J by 2 bases, with 2 bases of the junction left unmatched. Germline loops: CDR1 MDHEN, CDR2 SYDVKM. The CDR3 contains 15 residues. This chain's CDR3 is CASSLGTGVNYGYTF. In DNA, the CDR3 is TGTGCCAGCAGTTTAGGGACAGGGGTGAACTATGGCTACACCTTC.

The CDR3 DNA reads TGTGCCAGCAGCCAAGGATTAGAGTCCGGGGAGCTGTTTTTT. Its translation is CASSQGLESGELFF. The V and J genes are TRBV3-1 and TRBJ2-2, with D unclear. V dropped 1 base and J dropped 6 bases, with 9 bases sitting between them. Germline CDR1 is LGHDT and CDR2 is YNNKEL (reference sequence). The CDR3 has 14 amino acids.

The gene calls are TRBV5-1 and TRBJ2-7; no firm D call. V lost 0 bases and J lost 0, with 7 bases in between. This CDR3 contains 14 residues. Germline V gene sequence: CDR1 SGHRS, CDR2 YFSETQ. The CDR3 coding sequence is TGCGCCAGCAGCTTGGACAGCAGCTCCTACGAGCAGTACTTC. As protein: CASSLDSSSYEQYF.

This clonotype has a single count. This sequence joins TRBV7-2 and TRBJ2-5; weak D call: TRBD2 (6 bases). The CDR3 sequence is 14 residues long. Trimming took 2 bases from V and 7 from J, leaving 14 bases between them. CDR1 is SGHTA and CDR2 is FQGNSA in the germline V gene. CDR3 amino acids: CASSLSAPGGTQYF. CDR3 nucleotide sequence: TGTGCCAGCAGCTTAAGCGCACCCGGGGGGACCCAGTACTTC. The full variable domain, rest sourced from reference TRBV7-2 and TRBJ2-5, is GAGVSQSPSNKVTEKGKDVELRCDPISGHTALYWYRQSLGQGLEFLIYFQGNSAPDKSGLPSDRFSAERTGGSVSTLTIQRTQQEDSAVYLCASSLSAPGGTQYFGPGTRLLVL.